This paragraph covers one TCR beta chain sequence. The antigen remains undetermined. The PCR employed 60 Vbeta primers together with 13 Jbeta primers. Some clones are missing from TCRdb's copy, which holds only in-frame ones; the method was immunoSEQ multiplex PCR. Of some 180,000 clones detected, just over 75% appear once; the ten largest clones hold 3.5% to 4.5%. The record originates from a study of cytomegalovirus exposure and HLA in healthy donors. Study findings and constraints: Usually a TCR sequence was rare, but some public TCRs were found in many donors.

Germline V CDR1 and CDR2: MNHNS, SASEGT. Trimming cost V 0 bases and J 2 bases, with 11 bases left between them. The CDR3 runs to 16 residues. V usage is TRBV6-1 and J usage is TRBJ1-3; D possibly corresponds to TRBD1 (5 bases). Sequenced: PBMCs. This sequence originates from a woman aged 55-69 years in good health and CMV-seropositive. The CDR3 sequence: CASSEALGRAGNTIYF. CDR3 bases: TGTGCCAGCAGTGAAGCGCTAGGCAGGGCTGGAAACACCATATATTTT.